This TCR beta chain was profiled in a study of blood T cell repertoires in COVID-19. Study background: The United States, Italy and Spain supplied acute and convalescent COVID-19 samples.

The study counted Cohort 3 donors as recovered given two negative PCRs, clearance, or symptom resolution. Authors' methods: Estimation of nucleated cell counts was performed using reference gene primer amplification. Repertoires were generated with immunoSEQ multiplex PCR, while TCRdb's copy carries only in-frame clones and drops some. Clonal size and the V and J genes are those of that table, whereas D and trimming came from the DNA. The sample records 150,000 to 200,000 clones, about 90% being singletons. Trimming shortened V by 8 bases and J by 2 bases, and 14 bases separated the two germline ends. Per germline, CDR1 MNHEY and CDR2 SMNVEV (reference sequence). There are 14 residues in the CDR3.

The sequence came from a woman in her 30s who had recovered from COVID-19. This chain joins TRBV27 and TRBJ2-3; a possible D gene is TRBD2 (6 bases). Sequencing was done on a sample of PBMCs or T cells enriched from blood (not recorded which). The DNA of the CDR3 is TGTGCCAGCCGGGAGACGGGCAACACAGATACGCAGTATTTT. This encodes CASRETGNTDTQYF.